The source of this TCR beta chain is a study of identical twins (dated by TCRdb to about 2016). Regarding the complete study: TCR alpha and beta repertoires from monozygotic twins, unrelated adults of various ages and cord blood were deep-sequenced to test whether fetal clonotypes persist. Replicate twin experiments were performed at different times using different library preparation protocols to rule out contamination.

In this sample, this clonotype turned up a few times. There is no known antigen for this receptor. No base quality information exists; no much larger clone differs at one position. CDR3 length: 16 amino acids, cysteine to phenylalanine. Kept here is only the CDR3 DNA, which spans 48 bases and is read in frame from base 1. V is cut back by 10 bases and J by 4 bases, with 13 bases in the junction unmatched. Study-wide conclusions, independent of this receptor: Out-of-frame TCR alpha sharing in monozygotic twins was systematically underestimated by recombination models, whereas sharing between unrelated individuals was in agreement with the recombination models. Zero-insertion analyses could be partly confounded by invariant T cells such as MAIT and iNKT, though diverse VJ usage argued against such confounding for most clonotypes. Abundant cord blood beta clonotypes had fewer insertions, young adult naive repertoires showed a similar but weaker trend, and memory repertoires showed no such trend. Compared with coincidental sharing between unrelated individuals, out-of-frame TCR alpha sequences shared between twins had an excess of sequences with low generation probability. Conclusions relied on cross-sectional statistical analysis, since the same donors could not be followed over many years. A weaker excess of twin sharing was found in beta out-of-frame sequences because the signal-to-noise ratio was lowered by fewer shared sequences.

All donors were healthy Caucasians. The library was produced with 5' RACE. These reads were obtained on an Illumina HiSeq 2000. Template switching added a universal primer binding site, and the final cDNA carried a unique molecular identifier that allowed TCR cDNA molecules to be counted accurately. Specific primers in the conserved constant-segment region were used to synthesize first-strand cDNA for TCR alpha and beta chains. To control for contamination, each cDNA library was double barcoded with a SMART-Mk sample barcode plus Illumina barcodes. TruSeq adapter sequences along with Illumina sample barcodes were introduced in two successive PCR steps. The TCR alpha and beta cDNA libraries were sequenced on the Illumina HiSeq platform using custom primers. On the study's bioinformatics: Unique molecular identifiers were extracted from raw reads with MiGEC, and CDR3 positions were determined with MiXCR. For each individual, recombination models were inferred using an EM algorithm with the repgenHMM and IGoR tools. The tcR package in R was used for shared clonotype analysis, with sharing normalized by the product of cloneset sizes. To study raw recombination without the effects of thymic and clonal selection, out-of-frame nonproductive sequences were analyzed. TCRdb trimmed public reads at Q25 via fastp, called clones via MiXCR and kept in-frame beta chains. Entries that share a CDR3 protein sequence are merged under the most common genes and DNA. TCRdb's processing, not the authors', yielded these V and J calls. This sample holds 1,800,000 or so distinct CDR3 sequences; around 29% were observed only once. About 0.27% of the sample rests with the top ten.

The receptor's source is a newborn girl in good health. This receptor chain uses TRBV12-3 or TRBV12-4 and TRBJ2-1; 10 central bases correspond to TRBD2. The specimen sequenced was cord blood. The CDR3 region reads CATTLRPSGGYNEQFF. The nucleotide sequence is TGTGCCACTACCCTCCGTCCTAGCGGGGGTTACAATGAGCAGTTCTTC.